This T cell receptor beta chain is from a study of PD-L1 blockade in urothelial cancer. This clone occurred many times. Synthetic templates analogous to TCR were spiked into all PCRs individually. Measured with immunoSEQ multiplex PCR; TCRdb has only the in-frame clones, and not every one. Of around 100,000 clones listed, around 89% are singletons. The CDR3 spans 14 residues. CDR1 and CDR2 (germline): LNHDA, SQIVND (reference sequence). Trimming stripped 5 bases from V and 8 bases from J, with 18 bases between. Time point: pretreatment peripheral blood. This TCR came from a man aged 60 to 69 with urothelial cancer. Sequenced material: PBMCs, taken around atezolizumab (anti-PD-L1) treatment. The chain uses TRBV19 and TRBJ1-2; D is unresolved. The CDR3 loop is CASSPGPPSGGYTF. CDR3 nucleotides: TGTGCCAGTAGTCCGGGTCCGCCTTCGGGGGGCTACACCTTC.